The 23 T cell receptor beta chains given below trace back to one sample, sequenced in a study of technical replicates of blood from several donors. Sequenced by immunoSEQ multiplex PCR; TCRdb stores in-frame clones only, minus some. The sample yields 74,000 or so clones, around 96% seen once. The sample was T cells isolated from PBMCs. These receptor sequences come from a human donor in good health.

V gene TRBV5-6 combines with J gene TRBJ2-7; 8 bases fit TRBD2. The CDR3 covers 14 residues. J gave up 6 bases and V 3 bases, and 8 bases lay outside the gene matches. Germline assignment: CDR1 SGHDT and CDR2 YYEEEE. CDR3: CASSYGLAPLEQYF. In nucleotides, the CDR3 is TGTGCCAGCAGCTATGGACTAGCACCCCTCGAGCAGTACTTC.

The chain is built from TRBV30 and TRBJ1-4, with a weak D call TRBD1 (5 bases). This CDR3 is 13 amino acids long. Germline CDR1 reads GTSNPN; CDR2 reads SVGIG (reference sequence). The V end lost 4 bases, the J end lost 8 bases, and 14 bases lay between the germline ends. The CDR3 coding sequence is TGTGCCTGGAATCGCAGGGTTTCAGAAAAACTGTTTTTT. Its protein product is CAWNRRVSEKLFF.

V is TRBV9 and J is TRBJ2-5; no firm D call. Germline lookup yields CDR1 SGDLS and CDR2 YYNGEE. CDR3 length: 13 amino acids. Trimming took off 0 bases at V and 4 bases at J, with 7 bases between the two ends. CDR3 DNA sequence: TGTGCCAGCAGCGTAGATCCTATAGAGACCCAGTACTTC. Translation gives CASSVDPIETQYF.

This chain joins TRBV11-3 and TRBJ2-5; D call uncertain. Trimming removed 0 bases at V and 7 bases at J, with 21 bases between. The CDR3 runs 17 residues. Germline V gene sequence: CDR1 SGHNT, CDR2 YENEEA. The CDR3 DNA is TGTGCCAGCAGCTTAGAGGAGTACCCCCTATATTTGTCGACCCAGTACTTC. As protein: CASSLEEYPLYLSTQYF.

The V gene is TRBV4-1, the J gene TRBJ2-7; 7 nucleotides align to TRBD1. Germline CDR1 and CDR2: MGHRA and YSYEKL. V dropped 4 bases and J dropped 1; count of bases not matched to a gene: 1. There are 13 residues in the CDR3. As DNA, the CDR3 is TGCGCCAGCAGCCTGGGACAGTCCTACGAGCAGTACTTC. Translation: CASSLGQSYEQYF.

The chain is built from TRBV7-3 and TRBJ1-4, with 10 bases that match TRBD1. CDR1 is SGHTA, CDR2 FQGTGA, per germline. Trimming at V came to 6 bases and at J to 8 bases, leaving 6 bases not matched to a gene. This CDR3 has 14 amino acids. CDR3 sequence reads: CASRGDRGQEKLFF. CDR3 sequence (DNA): TGTGCCAGCAGGGGAGACAGGGGGCAAGAAAAACTGTTTTTT.

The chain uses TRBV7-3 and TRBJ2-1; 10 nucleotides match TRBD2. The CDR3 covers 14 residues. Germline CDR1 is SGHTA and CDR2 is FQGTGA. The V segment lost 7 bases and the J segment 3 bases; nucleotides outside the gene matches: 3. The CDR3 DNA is TGTGCCAGCAAGACTAGCGGGCTCTACAATGAGCAGTTCTTC. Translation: CASKTSGLYNEQFF.

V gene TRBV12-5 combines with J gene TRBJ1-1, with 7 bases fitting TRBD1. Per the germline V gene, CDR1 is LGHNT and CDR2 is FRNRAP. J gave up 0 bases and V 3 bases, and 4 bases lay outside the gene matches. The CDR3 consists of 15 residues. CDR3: CASGLNRGVNTEAFF. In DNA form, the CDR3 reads TGTGCTAGTGGTTTAAACAGGGGTGTGAACACTGAAGCTTTCTTT.

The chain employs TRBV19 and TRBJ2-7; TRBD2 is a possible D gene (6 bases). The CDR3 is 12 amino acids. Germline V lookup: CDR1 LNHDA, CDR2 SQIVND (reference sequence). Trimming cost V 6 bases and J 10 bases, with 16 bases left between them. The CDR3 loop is CASRSMGGDQYF. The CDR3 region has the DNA TGTGCCAGTAGGAGTATGGGAGGAGACCAGTACTTC.

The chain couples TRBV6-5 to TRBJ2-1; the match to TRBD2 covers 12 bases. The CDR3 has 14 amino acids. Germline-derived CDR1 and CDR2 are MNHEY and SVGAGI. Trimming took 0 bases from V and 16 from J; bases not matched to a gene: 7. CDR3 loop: CASSYSRLAGAVFF. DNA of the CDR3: TGTGCCAGCAGTTACTCTAGACTAGCGGGAGCGGTATTCTTC.

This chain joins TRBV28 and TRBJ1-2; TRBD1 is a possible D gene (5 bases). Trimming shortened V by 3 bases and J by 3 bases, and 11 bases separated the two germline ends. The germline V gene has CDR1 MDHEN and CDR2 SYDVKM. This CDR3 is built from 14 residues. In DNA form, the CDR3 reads TGTGCCAGCAGTTTTTTGCGGGGGGACTATGGCTACACCTTC. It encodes CASSFLRGDYGYTF.

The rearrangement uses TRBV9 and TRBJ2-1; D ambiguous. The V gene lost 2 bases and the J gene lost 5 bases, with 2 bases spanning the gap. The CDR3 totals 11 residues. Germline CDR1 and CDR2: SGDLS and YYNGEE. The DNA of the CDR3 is TGTGCCAGCAGCGTCGACAATGAGCAGTTCTTC. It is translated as CASSVDNEQFF.

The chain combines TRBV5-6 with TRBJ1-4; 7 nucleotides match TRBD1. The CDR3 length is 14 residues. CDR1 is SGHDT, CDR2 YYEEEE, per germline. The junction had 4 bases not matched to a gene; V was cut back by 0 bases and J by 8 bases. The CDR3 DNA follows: TGTGCCAGCAGCTTGGCAGGGGGAGGCGAAAAACTGTTTTTT. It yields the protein CASSLAGGGEKLFF.

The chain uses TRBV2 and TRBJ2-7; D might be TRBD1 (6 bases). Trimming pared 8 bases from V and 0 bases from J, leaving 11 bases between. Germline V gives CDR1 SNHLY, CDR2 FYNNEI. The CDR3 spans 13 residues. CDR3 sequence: CASYGQNSYEQYF. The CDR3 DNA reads TGTGCCAGCTATGGACAGAACTCCTACGAGCAGTACTTC.

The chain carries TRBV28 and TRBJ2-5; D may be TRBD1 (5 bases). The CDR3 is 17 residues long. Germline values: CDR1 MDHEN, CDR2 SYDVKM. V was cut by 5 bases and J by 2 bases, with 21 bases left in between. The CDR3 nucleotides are TGTGCCAGCAGTCTACCCTCGGCAGGGAACTCGCAAGAGACCCAGTACTTC. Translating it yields CASSLPSAGNSQETQYF. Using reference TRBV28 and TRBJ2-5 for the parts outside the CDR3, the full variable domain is DVKVTQSSRYLVKRTGEKVFLECVQDMDHENMFWYRQDPGLGLRLIYFSYDVKMKEKGDIPEGYSVSREKKERFSLILESASTNQTSMYLCASSLPSAGNSQETQYFGPGTRLLVL.

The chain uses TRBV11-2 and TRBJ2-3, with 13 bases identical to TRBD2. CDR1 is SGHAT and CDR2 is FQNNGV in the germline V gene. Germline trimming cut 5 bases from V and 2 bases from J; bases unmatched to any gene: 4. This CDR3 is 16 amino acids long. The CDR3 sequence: CASSLGLAGVTDTQYF. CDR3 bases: TGTGCCAGCAGCCTAGGACTAGCGGGAGTCACAGATACGCAGTATTTT.

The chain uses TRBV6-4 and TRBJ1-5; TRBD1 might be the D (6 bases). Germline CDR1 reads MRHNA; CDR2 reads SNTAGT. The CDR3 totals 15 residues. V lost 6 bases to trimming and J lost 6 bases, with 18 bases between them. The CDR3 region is CASSATGKDGQPQHF. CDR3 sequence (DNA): TGTGCCAGCAGCGCCACAGGGAAGGATGGTCAGCCCCAGCATTTT.

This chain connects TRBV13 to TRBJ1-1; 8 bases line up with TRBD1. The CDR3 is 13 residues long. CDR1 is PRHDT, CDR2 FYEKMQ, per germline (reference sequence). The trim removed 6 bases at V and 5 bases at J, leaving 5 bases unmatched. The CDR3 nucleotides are TGTGCCAGCAGGTTACAGGGGGATACTGAAGCTTTCTTT. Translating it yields CASRLQGDTEAFF.

CDR3 residues: CASSLRGGYEQYF. DNA for the CDR3: TGTGCCAGCAGCTTGCGGGGGGGCTACGAGCAGTACTTC. This chain links TRBV13 with TRBJ2-7, with TRBD2 matching 9 bases. The germline CDR1 and CDR2 sequences are PRHDT and FYEKMQ (reference sequence). V dropped 3 bases and J dropped 3; count of bases not matched to a gene: 0. The CDR3 has 13 residues.

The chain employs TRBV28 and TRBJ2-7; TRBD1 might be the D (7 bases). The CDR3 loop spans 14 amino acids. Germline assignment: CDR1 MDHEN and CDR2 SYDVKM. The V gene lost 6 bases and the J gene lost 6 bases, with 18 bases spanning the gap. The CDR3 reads CASRIEQGTREQYF. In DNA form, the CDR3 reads TGTGCCAGCAGAATAGAACAGGGGACTCGCGAGCAGTACTTC.

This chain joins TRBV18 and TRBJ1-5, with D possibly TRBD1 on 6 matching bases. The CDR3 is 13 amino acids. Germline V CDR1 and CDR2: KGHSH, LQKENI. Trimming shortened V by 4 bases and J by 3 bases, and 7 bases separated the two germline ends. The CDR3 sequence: CASSQGVNQPQHF. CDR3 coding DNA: TGTGCCAGCTCACAGGGGGTCAATCAGCCCCAGCATTTT.

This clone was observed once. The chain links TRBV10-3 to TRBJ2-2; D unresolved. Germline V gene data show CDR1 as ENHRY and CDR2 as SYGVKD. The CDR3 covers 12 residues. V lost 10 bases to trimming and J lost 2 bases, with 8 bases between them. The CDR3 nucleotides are TGTGCCACCCGAGAAAACACCGGGGAGCTGTTTTTT. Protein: CATRENTGELFF.

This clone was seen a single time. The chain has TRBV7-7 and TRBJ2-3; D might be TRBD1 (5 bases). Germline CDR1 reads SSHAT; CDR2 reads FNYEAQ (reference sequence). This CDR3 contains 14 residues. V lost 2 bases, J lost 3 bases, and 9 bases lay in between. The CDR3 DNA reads TGTGCCAGCAGCTTAAGCAGGGATACAGATACGCAGTATTTT. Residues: CASSLSRDTDTQYF.